These 11 T cell receptor beta chains were all obtained from the same sample, sequenced in a study of blood T cells in healthy people across ages. Primed by a sample-barcoded 5' primer and a J-beta primer mix, a second PCR proceeded for roughly 6 to 12 cycles. TCRdb called the 5' RACE reads again in MiXCR, with one record for every CDR3 protein. The table includes hundreds of thousands of distinct CDR3 sequences, 21% detected once. The sample consisted of blood. The receptors originated from a man between 65 and 85 years old in good health.

This sequence joins TRBV7-2 and TRBJ1-2; 7 bases match TRBD1. Trimming removed 10 bases from V and 0 bases from J; junction bases left unmatched: 5. This CDR3 comprises 13 residues. Germline CDR1 SGHTA, CDR2 FQGNSA. The CDR3 bases are TGTGCCATCCGGACAGGAGCTAACTATGGCTACACCTTC. Residues: CAIRTGANYGYTF.

This clonotype was found a few times. The rearrangement links TRBV3-1 to TRBJ2-2, with a tentative D call TRBD1 (6 bases). Germline V gives CDR1 LGHDT, CDR2 YNNKEL (reference sequence). V was clipped by 3 bases and J by 6 bases, with 14 bases between them. The CDR3 is made up of 15 amino acids. DNA of the CDR3: TGTGCCAGCAGCCATTACAAAGGGGGATCCGGGGAGCTGTTTTTT. The encoded protein is CASSHYKGGSGELFF. Supplemented by reference TRBV3-1 and TRBJ2-2, the full variable domain reads DTAVSQTPKYLVTQMGNDKSIKCEQNLGHDTMYWYKQDSKKFLKIMFSYNNKELIINETVPNRFSPKSPDKAHLNLHINSLELGDSAVYFCASSHYKGGSGELFFGEGSRLTVL.

The chain has TRBV20-1 and TRBJ2-7; 7 bases agree with TRBD2. V shed 3 bases and J 3 bases; nucleotides not matched to a gene: 2. The CDR3 has 12 amino acids. Germline V gene sequence: CDR1 DFQATT, CDR2 SNEGSKA (reference sequence). This CDR3 reads CSASSGGYEQYF. DNA for the CDR3: TGCAGTGCTAGTTCGGGAGGCTACGAGCAGTACTTC.

This clonotype was picked up a small number of times. V gene TRBV20-1 combines with J gene TRBJ2-1; 11 nucleotides align to TRBD2. The J segment lost 6 bases and the V segment lost 2 bases, leaving 12 bases of the junction unmatched. There are 17 residues in the CDR3. Germline assignment: CDR1 DFQATT and CDR2 SNEGSKA (reference sequence). DNA of the CDR3: TGCAGTGCTAGATCTGGGATAGCGGGAGGGCTCCGCAATGAGCAGTTCTTC. It is translated as CSARSGIAGGLRNEQFF.

The rearrangement links TRBV10-3 to TRBJ2-7; tentatively, D is TRBD1 (6 bases). CDR3 size: 12 residues. Trimming stripped 3 bases from V and 5 bases from J, with 8 bases between. Germline-derived CDR1 and CDR2 are ENHRY and SYGVKD. CDR3: CAISDRDNEQYF. The CDR3 DNA sequence: TGTGCCATCAGTGACAGGGACAACGAGCAGTACTTC.

This clonotype showed up just once. V and J are TRBV6-5 and TRBJ2-5; 7 bases fit TRBD1. Germline V lookup: CDR1 MNHEY, CDR2 SVGAGI. J gave up 3 bases and V 3 bases, and 7 bases lay outside the gene matches. The CDR3 consists of 15 residues. The chain's CDR3 is CASSYSGTAKETQYF. The CDR3 DNA reads TGTGCCAGCAGTTATTCCGGGACAGCAAAAGAGACCCAGTACTTC.

As concerns this clonotype: At one boundary the junction diverges from the germline segment, which might be a read error. DNA for the CDR3: TGCGGTGCTAGCGACAGGGTAGGAGATACGCAGTATTTT. Its protein product is CGASDRVGDTQYF. V gene TRBV20-1 combines with J gene TRBJ2-3; possibly TRBD1 for D (7 bases). Germline loops: CDR1 DFQATT, CDR2 SNEGSKA (reference sequence). This CDR3 spans 13 amino acids.

This CDR3 is CASSLNPGLAGGYNEQFF. CDR3 in DNA: TGTGCCAGCAGCTTAAACCCGGGACTAGCGGGGGGCTACAATGAGCAGTTCTTC. This rearrangement joins TRBV7-3 to TRBJ2-1; TRBD2 aligns across 15 bases. CDR3 size: 18 residues. Germline CDR1 and CDR2: SGHTA and FQGTGA. With V trimmed by 1 base and J by 3 bases, 4 bases remained unmatched.

This chain connects TRBV6-6 to TRBJ1-4, with D unresolved. The CDR3 spans 13 residues. Germline CDR1 and CDR2: MNHNY and SVGAGI (reference sequence). Trimming pared 2 bases from V and 7 bases from J, leaving 8 bases between. CDR3 loop: CASSYVGPEKLFF. CDR3 bases: TGTGCCAGCAGTTACGTGGGCCCTGAAAAACTGTTTTTT.

Only a few counts were recorded for this clonotype. The CDR3: CASSQDPGQRQETQYF. The CDR3 coding sequence is TGCGCCAGCAGCCAAGATCCGGGACAGAGACAAGAGACCCAGTACTTC. The V gene is TRBV4-1, the J gene TRBJ2-5; 7 nucleotides agree with TRBD1. There are 16 residues in the CDR3. Per the germline V gene, CDR1 is MGHRA and CDR2 is YSYEKL. J lost 2 bases, V lost 0 bases, and 6 bases had no gene match.

V usage is TRBV19 and J usage is TRBJ2-1; possibly TRBD1 for D (5 bases). The CDR3 has 15 amino acids. The germline CDR1 and CDR2 sequences are LNHDA and SQIVND (reference sequence). V was trimmed by 5 bases and J by 5 bases, leaving 16 bases between them. For the CDR3, the DNA is TGTGCCAGTAGTCTCAGGGCAGGGCTTCACAATGAGCAGTTCTTC. This translates into CASSLRAGLHNEQFF.